Sequencing of this TCR beta chain was carried out in a study of blood T cells in healthy people across ages. Study-level background: Per two T cells, template switching captured roughly one barcoded beta molecule.

Then a second PCR, running roughly 7 to 11 cycles, was carried out with a sample-barcoded 5' primer and a J-beta primer mix. TCRdb passed the 5' RACE reads through MiXCR, listing each CDR3 protein once. Of approximately 1.5 million distinct CDR3 sequences in the sample, about 35% were seen once. Study-wide points: Older age coincided with a roughly linear decline in TCR beta diversity per million T cells. Unsorted PBMCs blocked a conclusive comparison of naive and antigen-experienced cells.

Details on this clonotype: Its matching antigen is unknown.

This CDR3 comprises 11 residues. Germline CDR1 and CDR2: SQVTM and ANQGSEA. The specimen sequenced was blood. This receptor was taken from a woman aged 25 to 39 in good health. The J gene is TRBJ1-2, the V gene TRBV29-1; 7 bases align to TRBD1. The CDR3 nucleotides read TGCAACGTAGGACAGGAGTATGGCTACACCTTC. Its translation: CNVGQEYGYTF.